This TCR beta chain was obtained from a study of T cells after yellow fever vaccination. Study observations and caveats: Clonotype sharing between CD4 and CD8 compartments was small. Clones that expanded after primary vaccination mostly reappeared after the booster (96% CD4, 88% CD8). The secondary response peaked faster, at day 5 versus 15, but was weaker.

This clonotype has more than one count but fewer than ten. Its antigen remains unknown. The V and J ends lost 7 bases and 1 base respectively, with 10 bases between them. Germline V gene sequence: CDR1 SGHTA, CDR2 FQGNSA. The CDR3 contains 13 residues. They built TCR cDNA with 5'RACE template switching, a step that put in a universal primer site and UMIs. TCRdb ran MiXCR on the 5' RACE reads and lists one entry per CDR3 protein. The data show about 500,000 distinct CDR3 sequences, 17% seen once. The chain is built from TRBV7-2 and TRBJ2-5; D is unclear. This clonotype was sampled from a man younger than 35 who received the YFV17D yellow fever vaccine. The sample in question was PBMCs, obtained 5 days after the first yellow fever vaccination. The CDR3 DNA sequence: TGTGCCAGCACGGTTAGCCCCCAAGAGACCCAGTACTTC. Translation: CASTVSPQETQYF.